This is a list of T cell receptor beta chains from one sample in a study of graft-versus-host responses after intestinal transplantation. Data came from immunoSEQ multiplex PCR; TCRdb stores just in-frame clones and leaves some out. The top ten hold less than 0.8% of the sample, which has 90,000 to 120,000 clones, approximately 86% seen once. For these TCRs, the target antigens are not known. The sequences come from unstimulated CD4+ T cells sorted from spleen or lymph node cells, collected before transplant. The receptors shown here come from a human donor who was the organ donor for an intestinal transplant. Both conserved end residues are part of each CDR3. The D gene is left open where the match is weak. The size entry is marked missing in some rows and otherwise reads once, few, many or a size class.

V gene,D gene,J gene,clone size,CDR3 protein,CDR3 DNA
TRBV4-2,TRBD1,TRBJ2-3,NA,CASSQDQGGTDTQYF,TGTGCCAGCAGCCAAGACCAGGGGGGCACAGATACGCAGTATTTT
TRBV5-5,NA,TRBJ1-5,once,CASSLGPYQPQHF,TGTGCCAGCAGCTTGGGTCCTTATCAGCCCCAGCATTTT
TRBV5-1,TRBD1,TRBJ1-4,few,CASSLQHGGQQKLFF,TGCGCCAGCAGCTTACAACACGGGGGACAGCAAAAACTGTTTTTT
TRBV19,TRBD1,TRBJ2-3,NA,CASKTGDTQYF,TGTGCCAGTAAGACAGGGGATACGCAGTATTTT
TRBV18,NA,TRBJ2-7,few,CASSPSQVEQYF,TGTGCCAGCTCACCCAGCCAGGTCGAGCAGTACTTC
TRBV9,TRBD2,TRBJ2-3,NA,CASSVSGAEPDTQYF,TGTGCCAGCAGCGTAAGCGGGGCGGAACCAGATACGCAGTATTTT
TRBV27,TRBD2,TRBJ2-3,NA,CASSLVAGGTDTQYF,TGTGCCAGCAGTTTAGTGGCGGGGGGCACAGATACGCAGTATTTT
TRBV14,TRBD2,TRBJ2-1,NA,CASSQTSGTSQFF,TGTGCCAGCAGCCAGACTTCCGGGACTAGCCAATTCTTC
TRBV6-5,TRBD1,TRBJ1-2,NA,CASSYNRDSNYGYTF,TGTGCCAGCAGTTACAACCGGGACAGCAACTATGGCTACACCTTC
TRBV2,TRBD1,TRBJ2-3,NA,CASIKTGGPDTQYF,TGTGCCAGCATTAAGACAGGGGGCCCAGATACGCAGTATTTT
TRBV30,TRBD2,TRBJ2-1,NA,CAWSSSGPYNEQFF,TGTGCCTGGAGTAGTAGCGGGCCTTACAATGAGCAGTTCTTC
TRBV6-1,TRBD2,TRBJ2-5,NA,CASSTQRGRQETQYF,TGTGCCAGCAGTACACAGCGGGGCCGCCAAGAGACCCAGTACTTC
TRBV6-1,NA,TRBJ1-5,NA,CASRTGFNSNQPQHF,TGTGCCAGCAGAACGGGGTTTAATAGCAATCAGCCCCAGCATTTT
TRBV11-2,TRBD2,TRBJ2-7,NA,CATQAGAGGSYEQYF,TGTGCCACTCAGGCCGGAGCGGGGGGATCCTACGAGCAGTACTTC
TRBV10-1,NA,TRBJ2-2,NA,CASILTARDAGELFF,TGCGCCAGCATACTTACCGCCAGGGACGCCGGGGAGCTGTTTTTT
TRBV6-5,TRBD1,TRBJ1-2,NA,CASRLQGARGYTF,TGTGCCAGCAGACTACAGGGGGCGCGTGGCTACACCTTC
TRBV6-5,NA,TRBJ1-1,NA,CASSYVDTEAFF,TGTGCCAGCAGTTACGTTGATACTGAAGCTTTCTTT
TRBV30,NA,TRBJ2-7,NA,CAWSVWAHPYEQYF,TGTGCCTGGAGTGTATGGGCGCACCCCTACGAGCAGTACTTC
TRBV5-5,NA,TRBJ2-7,NA,CASSLVEGALIYEQYF,TGTGCCAGCAGCTTGGTGGAGGGAGCCCTAATCTACGAGCAGTACTTC
TRBV29-1,NA,TRBJ2-6,once,CSVDRDSSGANVLTF,TGCAGCGTTGACCGGGACTCCTCTGGGGCCAACGTCCTGACTTTC
TRBV6-6,NA,TRBJ2-7,NA,CASSPSSYEQYF,TGTGCCAGCAGCCCAAGCTCATACGAGCAGTACTTC
TRBV5-1,TRBD1,TRBJ1-2,NA,CASSSPEGAWYGYTF,TGCGCCAGCAGCTCACCTGAGGGGGCTTGGTATGGCTACACCTTC
TRBV11-2,NA,TRBJ1-5,NA,CASSLDRGQPQHF,TGTGCCAGCAGCTTAGATCGGGGGCAGCCCCAGCATTTT
TRBV5-1,NA,TRBJ2-7,NA,CASSLAGGDYEQYF,TGCGCCAGCAGCTTGGCAGGTGGGGACTACGAGCAGTACTTC
TRBV6-1,NA,TRBJ1-6,NA,CASTRQGNSPLHF,TGTGCCAGCACCCGGCAGGGTAATTCACCCCTCCACTTT
TRBV6-6,NA,TRBJ1-3,NA,CASSYQGAGNTIYF,TGTGCCAGCAGTTATCAGGGCGCTGGAAACACCATATATTTT
TRBV6-1,TRBD2,TRBJ2-7,NA,CASTGLDVYEQYF,TGTGCCAGCACCGGACTAGATGTCTACGAGCAGTACTTC
TRBV6-6,TRBD1,TRBJ1-4,once,CASSSTGGAEEKLFF,TGTGCCAGCAGTTCGACAGGGGGCGCGGAAGAAAAACTGTTTTTT
TRBV19,TRBD1,TRBJ1-5,few,CASSIRGLAGQPQHF,TGTGCCAGTAGTATCAGGGGGCTGGCTGGGCAGCCCCAGCATTTT
TRBV11-2,NA,TRBJ2-5,NA,CASRFGETQYF,TGTGCCAGCAGATTCGGAGAGACCCAGTACTTC
TRBV5-3,TRBD1,TRBJ1-4,NA,CARSKPTGTVSEKLFF,TGTGCCAGAAGCAAGCCTACCGGGACAGTGAGTGAAAAACTGTTTTTT
TRBV9,TRBD2,TRBJ2-5,NA,CASSVGGTRSRETQYF,TGTGCCAGCAGCGTAGGTGGGACTAGGTCTCGGGAGACCCAGTACTTC
TRBV7-3,TRBD1,TRBJ1-1,NA,CASSSSDRVGTEAFF,TGTGCCAGCAGCTCCTCGGACAGGGTTGGCACTGAAGCTTTCTTT
TRBV18,TRBD1,TRBJ1-2,once,CASSPRGQGNYGYTF,TGTGCCAGCTCACCACGGGGACAGGGGAACTATGGCTACACCTTC
TRBV30,NA,TRBJ2-7,NA,CAWRGKGGSYEQYF,TGTGCCTGGAGGGGAAAGGGTGGCTCCTACGAGCAGTACTTC
TRBV2,NA,TRBJ1-2,NA,CASSNHARNGYGYTF,TGTGCCAGCAGCAACCACGCCCGGAATGGCTATGGCTACACCTTC
TRBV5-1,NA,TRBJ2-5,once,CASSYQETQYF,TGCGCCAGCAGCTATCAAGAGACCCAGTACTTC
TRBV15,NA,TRBJ1-1,NA,CATSRDTGNTEAFF,TGTGCCACCAGCAGAGATACAGGGAACACTGAAGCTTTCTTT
TRBV18,NA,TRBJ2-5,NA,CASSPPTTTQAQYF,TGTGCCAGCTCACCACCCACAACCACTCAGGCCCAGTACTTC
TRBV2,TRBD2,TRBJ2-1,NA,CASSRTSIDNEQFF,TGTGCCAGCAGCCGGACTAGTATCGACAATGAGCAGTTCTTC
TRBV5-1,NA,TRBJ1-5,NA,CASSLTAGIGQPQHF,TGCGCCAGCAGCTTGACTGCCGGGATAGGGCAGCCCCAGCATTTT